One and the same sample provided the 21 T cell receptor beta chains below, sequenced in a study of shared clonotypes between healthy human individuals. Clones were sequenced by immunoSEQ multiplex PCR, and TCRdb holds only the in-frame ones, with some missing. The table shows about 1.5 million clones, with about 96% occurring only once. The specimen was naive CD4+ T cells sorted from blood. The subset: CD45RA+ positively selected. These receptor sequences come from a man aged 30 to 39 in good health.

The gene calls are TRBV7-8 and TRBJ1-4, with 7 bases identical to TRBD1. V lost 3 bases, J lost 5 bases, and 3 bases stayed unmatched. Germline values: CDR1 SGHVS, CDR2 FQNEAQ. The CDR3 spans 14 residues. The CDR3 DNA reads TGTGCCAGCAGCTTTATACAGGGGAATGAAAAACTGTTTTTT. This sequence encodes CASSFIQGNEKLFF.

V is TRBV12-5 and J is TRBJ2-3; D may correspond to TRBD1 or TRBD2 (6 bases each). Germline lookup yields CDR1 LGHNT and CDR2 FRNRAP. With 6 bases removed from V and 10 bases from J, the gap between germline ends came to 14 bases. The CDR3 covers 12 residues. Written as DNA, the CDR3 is TGTGCTAGTGGCACCGAGGGGGGCTCGCAGTATTTT. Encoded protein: CASGTEGGSQYF.

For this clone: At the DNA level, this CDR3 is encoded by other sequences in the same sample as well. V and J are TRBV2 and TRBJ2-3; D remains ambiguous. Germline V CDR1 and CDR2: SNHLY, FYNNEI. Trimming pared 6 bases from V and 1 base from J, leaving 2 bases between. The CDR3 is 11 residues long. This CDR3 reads CASRRTDTQYF. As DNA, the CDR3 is TGTGCCAGCAGGCGCACAGATACGCAGTATTTT.

The CDR3 DNA follows: TGTGCCAGCAACCTTCCGGACAGAAACATCTACGAGCAGTACTTC. Protein product: CASNLPDRNIYEQYF. This chain uses TRBV11-2 with TRBJ2-7, with a possible D match to TRBD1 (6 bases). V lost 7 bases and J 3 bases, leaving 19 bases between the germline ends. Germline CDR1 reads SGHAT; CDR2 reads FQNNGV. This CDR3 is 15 amino acids long.

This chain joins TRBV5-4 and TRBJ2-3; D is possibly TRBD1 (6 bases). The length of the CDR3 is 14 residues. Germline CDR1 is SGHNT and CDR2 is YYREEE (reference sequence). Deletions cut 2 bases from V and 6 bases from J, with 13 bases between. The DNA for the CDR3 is TGTGCCAGCAGCTTAAAACAGGGTATGGATACGCAGTATTTT. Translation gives CASSLKQGMDTQYF.

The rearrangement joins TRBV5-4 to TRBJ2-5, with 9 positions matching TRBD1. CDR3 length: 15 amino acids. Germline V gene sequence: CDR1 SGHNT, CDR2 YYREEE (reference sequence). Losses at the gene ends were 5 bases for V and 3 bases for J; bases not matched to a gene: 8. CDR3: CASSSSRTGEETQYF. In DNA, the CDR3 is TGTGCCAGCAGTTCCTCTCGGACAGGGGAAGAGACCCAGTACTTC.

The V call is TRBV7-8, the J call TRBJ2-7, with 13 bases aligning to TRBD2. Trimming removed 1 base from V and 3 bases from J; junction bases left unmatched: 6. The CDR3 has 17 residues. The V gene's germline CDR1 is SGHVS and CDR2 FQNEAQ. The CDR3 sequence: CASSLVTSGRVFYEQYF. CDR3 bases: TGTGCCAGCAGCTTAGTTACTAGCGGGAGGGTCTTCTACGAGCAGTACTTC.

CDR3 nucleotide sequence: TGTGCCAGCAGCAGGGGATACACTGAAGCTTTCTTT. Its protein is CASSRGYTEAFF. V usage is TRBV9 and J usage is TRBJ1-1; the D gene is possibly TRBD1 (5 bases). The V end lost 4 bases, the J end lost 3 bases, and 7 bases lay between the germline ends. The CDR3 is 12 residues long. The V gene's germline CDR1 is SGDLS and CDR2 YYNGEE. Based on the CDR3 plus reference TRBV9 and TRBJ1-1, the full variable domain is DSGVTQTPKHLITATGQRVTLRCSPRSGDLSVYWYQQSLDQGLQFLIQYYNGEERAKGNILERFSAQQFPDLHSELNLSSLELGDSALYFCASSRGYTEAFFGQGTRLTVV.

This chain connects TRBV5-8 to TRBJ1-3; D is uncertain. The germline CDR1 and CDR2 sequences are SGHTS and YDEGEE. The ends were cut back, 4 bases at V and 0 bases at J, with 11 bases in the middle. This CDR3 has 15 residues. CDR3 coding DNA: TGTGCCAGCAGCCGAGACGTTCCCTCTGGAAACACCATATATTTT. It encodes CASSRDVPSGNTIYF.

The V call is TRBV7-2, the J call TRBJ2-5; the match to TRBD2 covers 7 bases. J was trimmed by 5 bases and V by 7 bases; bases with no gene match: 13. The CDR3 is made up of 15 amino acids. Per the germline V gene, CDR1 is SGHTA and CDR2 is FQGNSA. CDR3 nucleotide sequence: TGTGCCAGCACCTACTCGGGGGGAGCTGGGGAGACCCAGTACTTC. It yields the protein CASTYSGGAGETQYF.

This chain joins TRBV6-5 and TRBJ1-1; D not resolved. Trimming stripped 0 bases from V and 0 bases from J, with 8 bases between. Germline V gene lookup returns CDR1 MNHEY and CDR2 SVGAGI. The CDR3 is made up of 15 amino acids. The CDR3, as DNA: TGTGCCAGCAGTTACTCCAGCCCTATGAACACTGAAGCTTTCTTT. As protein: CASSYSSPMNTEAFF.

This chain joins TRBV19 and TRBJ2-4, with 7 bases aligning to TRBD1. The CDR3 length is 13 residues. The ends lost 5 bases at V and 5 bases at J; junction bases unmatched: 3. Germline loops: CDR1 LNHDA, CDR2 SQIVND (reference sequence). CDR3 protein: CASSPGTENIQYF. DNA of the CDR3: TGTGCCAGTAGTCCTGGGACAGAAAACATTCAGTACTTC. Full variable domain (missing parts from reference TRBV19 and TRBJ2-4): DGGITQSPKYLFRKEGQNVTLSCEQNLNHDAMYWYRQDPGQGLRLIYYSQIVNDFQKGDIAEGYSVSREKKESFPLTVTSAQKNPTAFYLCASSPGTENIQYFGAGTRLSVL.

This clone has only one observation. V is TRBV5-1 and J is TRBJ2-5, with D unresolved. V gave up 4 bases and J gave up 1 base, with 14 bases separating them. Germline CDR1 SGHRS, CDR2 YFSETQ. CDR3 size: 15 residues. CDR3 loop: CASSPIPASQETQYF. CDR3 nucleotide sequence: TGCGCCAGCAGCCCCATCCCCGCGTCCCAAGAGACCCAGTACTTC.

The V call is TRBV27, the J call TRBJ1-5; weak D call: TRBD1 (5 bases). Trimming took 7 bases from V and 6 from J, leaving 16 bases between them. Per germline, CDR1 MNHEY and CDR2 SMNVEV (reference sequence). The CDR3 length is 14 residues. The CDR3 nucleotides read TGTGCCAGCAAAACTGGGGGGTGGGGTCAGCCCCAGCATTTT. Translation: CASKTGGWGQPQHF.

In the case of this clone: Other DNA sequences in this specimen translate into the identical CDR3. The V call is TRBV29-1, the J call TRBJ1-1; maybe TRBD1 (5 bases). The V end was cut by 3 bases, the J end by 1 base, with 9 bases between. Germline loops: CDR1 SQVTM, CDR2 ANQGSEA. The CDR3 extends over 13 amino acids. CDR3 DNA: TGCAGCGTTGAGGGGCAAGGGAACACTGAAGCTTTCTTT. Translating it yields CSVEGQGNTEAFF. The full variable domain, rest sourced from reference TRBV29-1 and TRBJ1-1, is SAVISQKPSRDICQRGTSLTIQCQVDSQVTMMFWYRQQPGQSLTLIATANQGSEATYESGFVIDKFPISRPNLTFSTLTVSNMSPEDSSIYLCSVEGQGNTEAFFGQGTRLTVV.

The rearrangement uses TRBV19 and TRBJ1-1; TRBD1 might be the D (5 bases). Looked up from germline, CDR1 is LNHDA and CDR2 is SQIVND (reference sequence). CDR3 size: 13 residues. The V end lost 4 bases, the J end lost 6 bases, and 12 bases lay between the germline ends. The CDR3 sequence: CASSTDRGAEAFF. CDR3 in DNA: TGTGCCAGTAGTACAGATCGGGGCGCTGAAGCTTTCTTT.

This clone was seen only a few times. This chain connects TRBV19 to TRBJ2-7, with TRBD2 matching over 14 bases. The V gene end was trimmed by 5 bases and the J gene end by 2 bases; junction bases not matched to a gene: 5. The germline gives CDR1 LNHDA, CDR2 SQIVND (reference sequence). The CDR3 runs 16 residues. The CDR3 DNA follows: TGTGCCAGTAGTGTTGGACTAGCGGGAGGCCCCTACGAGCAGTACTTC. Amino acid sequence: CASSVGLAGGPYEQYF.

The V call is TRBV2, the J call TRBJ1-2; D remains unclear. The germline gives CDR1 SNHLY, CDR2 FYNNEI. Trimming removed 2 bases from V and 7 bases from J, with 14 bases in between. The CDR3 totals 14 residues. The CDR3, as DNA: TGTGCCAGCAGTGAACTTAGGGAAAGCGGTGGCTACACCTTC. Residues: CASSELRESGGYTF.

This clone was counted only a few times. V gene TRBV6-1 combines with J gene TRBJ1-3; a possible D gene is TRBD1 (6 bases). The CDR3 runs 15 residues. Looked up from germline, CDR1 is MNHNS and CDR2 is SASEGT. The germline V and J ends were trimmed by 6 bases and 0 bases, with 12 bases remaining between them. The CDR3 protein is CASRWGTNSGNTIYF. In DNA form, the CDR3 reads TGTGCCAGCAGGTGGGGGACAAACTCTGGAAACACCATATATTTT.

CDR3 sequence: CASSPHNYEQYF. As DNA, the CDR3 is TGTGCCAGCTCACCACATAACTACGAGCAGTACTTC. This chain joins TRBV18 and TRBJ2-7; D is unresolved. With 1 base removed from V and 3 bases from J, the gap between germline ends came to 4 bases. The CDR3 is 12 residues long. CDR1 is KGHSH and CDR2 is LQKENI in the germline V gene.

The CDR3 reads CASSSLGTSGANTGELFF. The CDR3 region has the DNA TGTGCCAGCAGCTCCCTCGGGACTAGCGGGGCGAACACCGGGGAGCTGTTTTTT. V gene TRBV7-3 combines with J gene TRBJ2-2, with TRBD2 matching 13 bases. The CDR3 consists of 18 residues. J was trimmed by 0 bases and V by 4 bases; bases with no gene match: 5. The germline V gene has CDR1 SGHTA and CDR2 FQGTGA. Full variable domain (remainder filled in from reference TRBV7-3 and TRBJ2-2): GAGVSQTPSNKVTEKGKYVELRCDPISGHTALYWYRQSLGQGPEFLIYFQGTGAADDSGLPNDRFFAVRPEGSVSTLKIQRTERGDSAVYLCASSSLGTSGANTGELFFGEGSRLTVL.